This TCR beta chain was identified in a study of siplizumab effects on memory and regulatory T cells. General study findings and limits: The apparent diversity of naive T cells exceeded that of memory cells, and naive T cells seemed to make a major contribution to the alloresponse. No assignable naive or memory phenotype existed for roughly 80-97% of proliferating CD4+ or CD8+ clones. Among mappable alloreactive CD4+ clones, the Treg-derived fraction averaged approximately 73% with siplizumab versus 25% to 30% in controls.

Comment on this clone: Its antigen is as yet unknown.

Losses at the gene ends were 7 bases for V and 4 bases for J; bases not matched to a gene: 6. Looked up from germline, CDR1 is LNHDA and CDR2 is SQIVND (reference sequence). CDR3 size: 14 residues. The study assayed 75,000 to 100,000 TCR templates per sample. Measured with immunoSEQ multiplex PCR; TCRdb has only the in-frame clones, and not every one. Among about 110,000 clones listed, 80% to 95% were seen once. This chain joins TRBV19 and TRBJ2-1, with 8 bases matching TRBD1. The specimen was CD4+ T cells sorted from blood. This receptor was obtained from a human donor in good health. CDR3 protein: CASTQGALYNEQFF. Here the CDR3 DNA reads TGTGCCAGTACTCAGGGGGCGCTTTACAATGAGCAGTTCTTC.